The clone carrying this T cell receptor beta chain was counted ten times or more. Its antigen is still unknown. This sample stems from a study of molecular identifiers for immune sequencing clone quantification. About the research overall: Split five ways in replicates, RNA from roughly 20,000 or 100,000 naive CD8 cells had four portions sequenced.

Study conclusions and caveats: Underestimated sizes of highly expanded clones could result from identical TCR molecules that share a barcode.

MiXCR, applied by TCRdb to the PCR reads, yields one record per CDR3 protein. The sample lists about 36,000 distinct CDR3 sequences; about 18% were seen once. Germline V CDR1 and CDR2: SGDLS, YYNGEE. Trimming at V came to 0 bases and at J to 2 bases, leaving 1 base not matched to a gene. The length of the CDR3 is 14 residues. What was sequenced was naive CD8+ T cells from blood, with Jurkat cell RNA spiked in. Subset of the sample: FACS-sorted CD8+CD4-CCR7+CD45RA+ naive T cells. V gene TRBV9 combines with J gene TRBJ2-7; TRBD2 aligns across 8 bases. The origin of this receptor is a human donor in good health. Some libraries in this study had Jurkat cell RNA spiked in. In DNA, the CDR3 is TGTGCCAGCAGCGTAGCGGGAGGGCCCTACGAGCAGTACTTC. It codes for CASSVAGGPYEQYF.